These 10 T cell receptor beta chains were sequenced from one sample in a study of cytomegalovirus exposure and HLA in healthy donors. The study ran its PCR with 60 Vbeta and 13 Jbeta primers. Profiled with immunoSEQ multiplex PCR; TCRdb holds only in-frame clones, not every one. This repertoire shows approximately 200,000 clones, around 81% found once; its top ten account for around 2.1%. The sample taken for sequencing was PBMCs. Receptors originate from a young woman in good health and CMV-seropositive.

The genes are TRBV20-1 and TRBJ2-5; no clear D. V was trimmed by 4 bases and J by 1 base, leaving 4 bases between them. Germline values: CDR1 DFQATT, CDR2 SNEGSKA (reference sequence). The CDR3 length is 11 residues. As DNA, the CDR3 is TGCAGTGCTAAAGCCCAAGAGACCCAGTACTTC. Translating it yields CSAKAQETQYF.

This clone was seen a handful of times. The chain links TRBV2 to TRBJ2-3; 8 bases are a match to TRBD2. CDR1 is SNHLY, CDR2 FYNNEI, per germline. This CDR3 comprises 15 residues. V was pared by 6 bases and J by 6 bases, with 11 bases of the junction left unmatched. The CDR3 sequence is CASSESGGRLDTQYF. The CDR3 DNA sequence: TGTGCCAGCAGCGAGTCGGGGGGGCGACTTGATACGCAGTATTTT. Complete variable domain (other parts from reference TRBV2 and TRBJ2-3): EPEVTQTPSHQVTQMGQEVILRCVPISNHLYFYWYRQILGQKVEFLVSFYNNEISEKSEIFDDQFSVERPDGSNFTLKIRSTKLEDSAMYFCASSESGGRLDTQYFGPGTRLTVL.

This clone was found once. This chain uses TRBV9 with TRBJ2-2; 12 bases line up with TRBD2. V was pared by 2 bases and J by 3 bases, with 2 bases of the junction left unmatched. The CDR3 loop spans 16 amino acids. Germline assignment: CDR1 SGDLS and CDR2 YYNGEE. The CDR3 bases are TGTGCCAGCAGCGTCACTAGCGGGGGGTACACCGGGGAGCTGTTTTTT. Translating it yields CASSVTSGGYTGELFF. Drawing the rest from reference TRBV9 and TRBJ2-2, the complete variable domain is DSGVTQTPKHLITATGQRVTLRCSPRSGDLSVYWYQQSLDQGLQFLIQYYNGEERAKGNILERFSAQQFPDLHSELNLSSLELGDSALYFCASSVTSGGYTGELFFGEGSRLTVL.

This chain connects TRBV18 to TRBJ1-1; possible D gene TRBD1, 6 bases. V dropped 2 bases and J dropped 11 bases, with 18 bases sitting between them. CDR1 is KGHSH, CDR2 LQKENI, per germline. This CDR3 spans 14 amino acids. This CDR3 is CASSPTTGFVEAFF. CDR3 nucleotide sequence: TGTGCCAGCTCACCAACCACAGGGTTCGTGGAGGCTTTCTTT.

The CDR3 DNA reads TGTGCCAGCAGTTTATCGGGACAGGGGGATTCACCCCTCCACTTT. It codes for CASSLSGQGDSPLHF. The chain employs TRBV28 and TRBJ1-6; 11 bases map to TRBD1. The germline gives CDR1 MDHEN, CDR2 SYDVKM. CDR3 size: 15 residues. With V trimmed by 1 base and J by 8 bases, 1 base remained unmatched.

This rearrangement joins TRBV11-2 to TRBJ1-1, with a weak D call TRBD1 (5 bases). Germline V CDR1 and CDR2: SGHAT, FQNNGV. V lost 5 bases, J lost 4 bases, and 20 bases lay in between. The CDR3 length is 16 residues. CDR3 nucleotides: TGTGCCAGCAGCCGGGGCGGGGCGATGGATGGCACTGAAGCTTTCTTT. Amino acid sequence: CASSRGGAMDGTEAFF.

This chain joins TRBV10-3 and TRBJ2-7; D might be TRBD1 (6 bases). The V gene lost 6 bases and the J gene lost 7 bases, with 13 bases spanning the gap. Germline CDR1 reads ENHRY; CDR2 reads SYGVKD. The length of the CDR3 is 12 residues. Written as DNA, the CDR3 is TGTGCCATCAGCGCAACAGGGTATGAGCAGTACGTC. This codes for CAISATGYEQYV.

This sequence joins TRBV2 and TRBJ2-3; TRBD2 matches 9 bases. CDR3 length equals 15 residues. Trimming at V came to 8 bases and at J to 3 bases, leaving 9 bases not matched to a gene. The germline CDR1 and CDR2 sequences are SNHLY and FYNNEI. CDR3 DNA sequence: TGTGCCAGCCGGTCTAGCGGGGTTCGTACAGATACGCAGTATTTT. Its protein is CASRSSGVRTDTQYF.

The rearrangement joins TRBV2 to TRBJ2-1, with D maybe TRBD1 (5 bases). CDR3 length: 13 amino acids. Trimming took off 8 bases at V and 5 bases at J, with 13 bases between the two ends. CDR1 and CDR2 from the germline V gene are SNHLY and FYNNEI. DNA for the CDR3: TGTGCCAGCGGACACACGACCCACAATGAGCAGTTCTTC. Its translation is CASGHTTHNEQFF.

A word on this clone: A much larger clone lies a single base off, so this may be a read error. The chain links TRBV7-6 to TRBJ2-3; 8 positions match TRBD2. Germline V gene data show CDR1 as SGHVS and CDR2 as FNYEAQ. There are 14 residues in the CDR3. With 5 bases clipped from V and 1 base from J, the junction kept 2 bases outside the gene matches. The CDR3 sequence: CASSPAGGTDTQYF. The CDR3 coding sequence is TGTGCCAGCAGCCCAGCGGGGGGCACAGATACGCAGTATTTT.